Below, 30 T cell receptor beta chains from the same sample are listed, as sequenced in a study of T cell responses to AZD1222 COVID-19 vaccine. Repertoires were generated with immunoSEQ multiplex PCR, while TCRdb's copy carries only in-frame clones and drops some. The sample holds 100,000 to 110,000 clones, about nine tenths seen once. The input for sequencing was peripheral blood, taken on day 0 of AZD1222 vaccination. These receptors were taken from an adult in good health.

This rearrangement joins TRBV12-3 or TRBV12-4 to TRBJ2-5; D gene ambiguous. The CDR3 is 13 amino acids. V lost 1 base, J lost 4 bases, and 7 bases lay in between. The CDR3 protein is CASSLGPRETQYF. In DNA, the CDR3 is TGTGCCAGCAGTTTAGGTCCCCGAGAGACCCAGTACTTC.

This chain links TRBV27 with TRBJ1-6; 7 nucleotides match TRBD1. V was pared by 5 bases and J by 3 bases, with 4 bases of the junction left unmatched. Looked up from germline, CDR1 is MNHEY and CDR2 is SMNVEV (reference sequence). CDR3 length: 15 residues. The CDR3 protein is CASSPRGVYNSPLHF. Here the CDR3 DNA reads TGTGCCAGCAGTCCCAGGGGGGTCTATAATTCACCCCTCCACTTT.

This chain links TRBV27 with TRBJ1-1; D call uncertain. Germline CDR1 and CDR2: MNHEY and SMNVEV (reference sequence). The CDR3 has 14 amino acids. V shed 2 bases and J shed 5 bases, with 12 bases lying between them. CDR3: CASSLAGLGTEAFF. Here the CDR3 DNA reads TGTGCCAGCAGTTTAGCGGGCCTCGGGACTGAAGCTTTCTTT.

This chain uses TRBV15 with TRBJ2-3, with 8 nucleotides matching TRBD1. Germline V gene data show CDR1 as LNHNV and CDR2 as YYDKDF (reference sequence). V dropped 6 bases and J dropped 2; count of bases not matched to a gene: 7. CDR3 length equals 15 residues. The CDR3 sequence is CATRAGQGATDTQYF. The CDR3 region has the DNA TGTGCCACCAGAGCCGGGCAGGGGGCCACAGATACGCAGTATTTT.

This clone was seen just once. The rearrangement joins TRBV27 to TRBJ2-3; D is ambiguous. CDR1 is MNHEY and CDR2 is SMNVEV in the germline V gene (reference sequence). There are 13 residues in the CDR3. Trimming shortened V by 3 bases and J by 4 bases, and 8 bases separated the two germline ends. The CDR3 spells CASSFNPADTQYF. CDR3 sequence (DNA): TGTGCCAGCAGTTTCAATCCCGCAGATACGCAGTATTTT.

This clone was recorded once. This sequence joins TRBV18 and TRBJ2-7; 12 nucleotides align to TRBD1. Germline V gives CDR1 KGHSH, CDR2 LQKENI. The J segment lost 5 bases and the V segment lost 2 bases, leaving 1 base of the junction unmatched. The CDR3 sequence is 14 residues long. CDR3 amino acids: CASSPGTGGNEQYF. Written as DNA, the CDR3 is TGTGCCAGCTCACCAGGGACAGGGGGCAACGAGCAGTACTTC.

This clone was picked up one time. The chain links TRBV15 to TRBJ2-4, with 7 bases matching TRBD2. This CDR3 region has 17 residues. The germline V gene has CDR1 LNHNV and CDR2 YYDKDF (reference sequence). The J segment lost 9 bases and the V segment lost 2 bases, leaving 16 bases of the junction unmatched. CDR3 protein: CATSRSRASEGGGIQYF. The CDR3 nucleotides are TGTGCCACCAGCAGATCTCGTGCGTCAGAGGGCGGGGGCATTCAGTACTTC.

This sequence joins TRBV27 and TRBJ2-6; 9 positions match TRBD1. Germline CDR1 MNHEY, CDR2 SMNVEV (reference sequence). Trimming cost V 2 bases and J 0 bases; bases outside gene matches: 14. The CDR3 covers 21 residues. CDR3 bases: TGTGCCAGCAGTTTACGCATGCGGTTGGGACAGGGCATCTCTGGGGCCAACGTCCTGACTTTC. As protein: CASSLRMRLGQGISGANVLTF.

This chain's CDR3 is CASRTALGQGPGQPQHF. The DNA of the CDR3 is TGTGCCAGCAGGACTGCCTTGGGACAGGGGCCAGGGCAGCCCCAGCATTTT. This chain connects TRBV25-1 to TRBJ1-5, with 10 bases aligning to TRBD1. CDR3 size: 17 residues. The junction had 15 bases not matched to a gene; V was cut back by 6 bases and J by 7 bases. Germline lookup yields CDR1 MGHDK and CDR2 SYGVNS.

The sample holds a few counts of this clone. The J gene is TRBJ1-5, the V gene TRBV28; perhaps TRBD1 as D (5 bases). The CDR3 is 12 residues long. V gave up 1 base and J gave up 9 bases, with 7 bases separating them. Germline-derived CDR1 and CDR2 are MDHEN and SYDVKM. The CDR3 loop reads CASSLLRGPQHF. The CDR3 DNA follows: TGTGCCAGCAGTTTATTAAGGGGGCCCCAGCATTTT.

The chain links TRBV13 to TRBJ2-3; 9 bases agree with TRBD1. This CDR3 comprises 15 residues. Germline lookup yields CDR1 PRHDT and CDR2 FYEKMQ (reference sequence). The junction had 6 bases not matched to a gene; V was cut back by 4 bases and J by 4 bases. CDR3 residues: CASSSLRQGADTQYF. As DNA, the CDR3 is TGTGCCAGCAGCTCACTCCGACAGGGGGCAGATACGCAGTATTTT.

This chain's CDR3 is CASSQAGDTDTQYF. CDR3 nucleotide sequence: TGTGCCAGCAGTCAAGCGGGAGACACAGATACGCAGTATTTT. The chain joins TRBV28 to TRBJ2-3, with 8 bases lining up with TRBD2. Trimming cost V 5 bases and J 2 bases; bases outside gene matches: 3. Per germline, CDR1 MDHEN and CDR2 SYDVKM. The CDR3 runs to 14 residues.

This chain connects TRBV4-2 to TRBJ1-5; D is unresolved. Germline V CDR1 and CDR2: LGHNA, YNFKEQ. The V end was cut by 3 bases, the J end by 1 base, with 13 bases between. This CDR3 has 16 amino acids. The DNA for the CDR3 is TGTGCCAGCAGCCAGGCCCTATGGGCGAGCAATCAGCCCCAGCATTTT. This sequence encodes CASSQALWASNQPQHF.

This clone was picked up one time. This chain uses TRBV6-5 with TRBJ2-3; D unresolved. The germline V gene has CDR1 MNHEY and CDR2 SVGAGI. The CDR3 has 15 residues. Trimming removed 4 bases from V and 6 bases from J, with 17 bases in between. The CDR3 sequence is CASSLIRSTSDTQYF. In DNA, the CDR3 is TGTGCCAGCAGTTTGATTAGATCGACTTCCGATACGCAGTATTTT.

The genes are TRBV28 and TRBJ2-7; 7 nucleotides match TRBD1. The junction had 13 bases not matched to a gene; V was cut back by 4 bases and J by 4 bases. Germline V gene sequence: CDR1 MDHEN, CDR2 SYDVKM. This CDR3 is 16 amino acids long. The CDR3 protein is CASSSLRGRIAYEQYF. The DNA of the CDR3 is TGTGCCAGCAGTTCCCTCAGGGGGAGAATAGCTTACGAGCAGTACTTC.

V gene TRBV9 combines with J gene TRBJ1-1; D gene uncertain. This CDR3 has 14 residues. Germline V gene data show CDR1 as SGDLS and CDR2 as YYNGEE. V was trimmed by 0 bases and J by 5 bases, leaving 11 bases between them. The CDR3 reads CASSVGGGRTEAFF. The CDR3 DNA follows: TGTGCCAGCAGCGTAGGGGGAGGGAGGACTGAAGCTTTCTTT.

The rearrangement links TRBV3-1 (or the pseudogene TRBV3-2) to TRBJ2-5, with a possible D match to TRBD2 (5 bases). The V gene's germline CDR1 is LGHDT and CDR2 YNNKEL (reference sequence). V lost 1 base, J lost 5 bases, and 14 bases lay in between. CDR3 length: 15 amino acids. The CDR3 spells CASSQGHRGRETQYF. The CDR3 nucleotides are TGTGCCAGCAGCCAAGGTCACCGGGGTCGTGAGACCCAGTACTTC.

The chain couples TRBV9 to TRBJ2-7; perhaps TRBD1 as D (5 bases). The CDR3 consists of 14 residues. Trimming stripped 0 bases from V and 1 base from J, with 8 bases between. Germline CDR1 is SGDLS and CDR2 is YYNGEE. CDR3 sequence reads: CASSVEQVSYEQYF. CDR3 in DNA: TGTGCCAGCAGCGTAGAACAGGTTTCCTACGAGCAGTACTTC.

The rearrangement links TRBV15 to TRBJ2-1, with D tentatively TRBD2 (6 bases). Per germline, CDR1 LNHNV and CDR2 YYDKDF (reference sequence). This CDR3 has 16 residues. V lost 1 base and J lost 4, with 14 bases in between. Written as DNA, the CDR3 is TGTGCCACCAGCAGAGCTGTAACTAGCAGATACAATGAGCAGTTCTTC. It is translated as CATSRAVTSRYNEQFF.

The V call is TRBV7-8, the J call TRBJ1-6, with 11 bases identical to TRBD1. CDR1 and CDR2 (germline): SGHVS, FQNEAQ. With V trimmed by 2 bases and J by 5 bases, 11 bases remained unmatched. There are 19 residues in the CDR3. This CDR3 reads CASSLPWTGGANHNSPLHF. In DNA form, the CDR3 reads TGTGCCAGCAGCTTACCTTGGACAGGGGGCGCTAACCATAATTCACCCCTCCACTTT.

The J gene is TRBJ2-1, the V gene TRBV7-9, with D possibly TRBD2 on 5 matching bases. Trimming took off 1 base at V and 8 bases at J, with 15 bases between the two ends. The germline V gene has CDR1 SEHNR and CDR2 FQNEAQ (reference sequence). CDR3 size: 15 residues. This chain's CDR3 is CASSLGQTSFDEQFF. For the CDR3, the DNA is TGTGCCAGCAGCTTAGGCCAAACTAGTTTTGATGAGCAGTTCTTC.

In its sample, this clone was seen once. The chain recombines TRBV10-2 with TRBJ1-5, with TRBD1 matching 8 bases. Per the germline V gene, CDR1 is WSHSY and CDR2 is SAAADI. The CDR3 is 16 residues long. V gave up 0 bases and J gave up 7 bases; unmatched junction bases: 8. The CDR3: CASSESGRGQDQPQHF. The CDR3 bases are TGCGCCAGCAGTGAGTCTGGCAGGGGGCAAGACCAGCCCCAGCATTTT.

V usage is TRBV27 and J usage is TRBJ2-3; TRBD2 matches at 13 bases. This CDR3 contains 18 residues. The germline CDR1 and CDR2 sequences are MNHEY and SMNVEV (reference sequence). Trimming at V came to 4 bases and at J to 0 bases, leaving 7 bases not matched to a gene. This CDR3 reads CASSWRGLAGTSTDTQYF. The CDR3 DNA reads TGTGCCAGCAGTTGGCGGGGACTAGCGGGGACTAGCACAGATACGCAGTATTTT.

The gene calls are TRBV29-1 and TRBJ2-2; D gene unclear. V was cut by 7 bases and J by 8 bases, with 11 bases left in between. CDR1 SQVTM and CDR2 ANQGSEA come from the germline V gene. The CDR3 extends over 11 amino acids. The CDR3 nucleotides read TGCAGCGCCCAGACGGCTGGGGAGCTGTTTTTT. Translation gives CSAQTAGELFF.

This clone came up once. The chain has TRBV2 and TRBJ2-1; D gene uncertain. The V end was cut by 2 bases, the J end by 0 bases, with 8 bases between. The CDR3 sequence is 15 residues long. In germline, CDR1 is SNHLY, CDR2 FYNNEI. The chain's CDR3 is CASSERRSSYNEQFF. The CDR3 DNA follows: TGTGCCAGCAGTGAACGTAGGTCCTCCTACAATGAGCAGTTCTTC. Supplemented by reference TRBV2 and TRBJ2-1, the full variable domain reads EPEVTQTPSHQVTQMGQEVILRCVPISNHLYFYWYRQILGQKVEFLVSFYNNEISEKSEIFDDQFSVERPDGSNFTLKIRSTKLEDSAMYFCASSERRSSYNEQFFGPGTRLTVL.

The gene calls are TRBV3-1 (or the pseudogene TRBV3-2) and TRBJ1-2; D not certain. The CDR3 is made up of 13 amino acids. The V and J ends lost 4 bases and 8 bases respectively, with 14 bases between them. CDR1 is LGHDT and CDR2 is YNNKEL in the germline V gene (reference sequence). CDR3 DNA sequence: TGTGCCAGCAGCCCCCGTGCCAGTTACGGCTACACCTTC. Amino acid sequence: CASSPRASYGYTF.

The chain couples TRBV5-1 to TRBJ2-5; D assignment may be TRBD1 or TRBD2 (5 bases each). The length of the CDR3 is 17 residues. Between the trimmed V and J ends, which lost 1 base and 2 bases, there was a span of 18 bases. Germline V lookup: CDR1 SGHRS, CDR2 YFSETQ. CDR3 bases: TGCGCCAGCAGCTTGACAGGAGTGGCGGGCCAACAAGAGACCCAGTACTTC. This gives the protein CASSLTGVAGQQETQYF.

This clone was seen just once. The chain joins TRBV6-5 to TRBJ1-5, with D hard to call. CDR1 and CDR2 (germline): MNHEY, SVGAGI. Trimming shortened V by 5 bases and J by 3 bases, and 14 bases separated the two germline ends. CDR3 length equals 15 residues. The CDR3 DNA reads TGTGCCAGCAGTCCCGAGCTACTGAACAATCAGCCCCAGCATTTT. Translation gives CASSPELLNNQPQHF.

In its sample, this clone was seen once. This chain joins TRBV27 and TRBJ1-5, with a weak D call TRBD1 (5 bases). The CDR3 has 15 residues. V lost 3 bases to trimming and J lost 5 bases, with 14 bases between them. In germline, CDR1 is MNHEY, CDR2 SMNVEV (reference sequence). CDR3 bases: TGTGCCAGCAGTTTGGGGCAACCATGGGATCAGCCCCAGCATTTT. Translated: CASSLGQPWDQPQHF.

The rearrangement joins TRBV28 to TRBJ1-2; D perhaps matches TRBD1 (6 bases). CDR3 length: 14 residues. V lost 7 bases to trimming and J lost 9 bases, with 21 bases between them. Germline V gene data show CDR1 as MDHEN and CDR2 as SYDVKM. CDR3 nucleotides: TGTGCCAGCACCCTGCTGACAGGTGGCTTTAGCTACACCTTC. Translating it yields CASTLLTGGFSYTF.